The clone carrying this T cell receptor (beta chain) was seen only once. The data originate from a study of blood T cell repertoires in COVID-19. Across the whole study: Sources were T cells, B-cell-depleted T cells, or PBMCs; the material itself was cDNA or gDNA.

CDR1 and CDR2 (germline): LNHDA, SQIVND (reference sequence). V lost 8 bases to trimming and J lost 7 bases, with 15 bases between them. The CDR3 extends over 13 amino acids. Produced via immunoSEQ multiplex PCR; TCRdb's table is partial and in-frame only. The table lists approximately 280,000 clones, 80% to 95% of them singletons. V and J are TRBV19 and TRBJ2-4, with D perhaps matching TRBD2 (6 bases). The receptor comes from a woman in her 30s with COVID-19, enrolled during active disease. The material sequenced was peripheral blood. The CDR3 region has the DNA TGTGCCAGTCCTATGTGGGGGAGGAACATTCAGTACTTC. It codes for CASPMWGRNIQYF.